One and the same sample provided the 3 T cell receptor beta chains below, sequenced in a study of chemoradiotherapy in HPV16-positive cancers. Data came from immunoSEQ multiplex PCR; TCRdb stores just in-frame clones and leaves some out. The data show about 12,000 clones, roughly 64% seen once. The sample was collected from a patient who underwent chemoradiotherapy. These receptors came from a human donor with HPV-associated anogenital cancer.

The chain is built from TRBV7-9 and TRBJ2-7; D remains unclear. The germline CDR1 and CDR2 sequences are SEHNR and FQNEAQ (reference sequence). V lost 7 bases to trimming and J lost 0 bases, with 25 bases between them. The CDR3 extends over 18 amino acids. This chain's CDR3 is CASTPNPGRDRFSYEQYF. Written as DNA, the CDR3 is TGTGCCAGCACCCCTAATCCGGGCCGCGACCGGTTCTCCTACGAGCAGTACTTC.

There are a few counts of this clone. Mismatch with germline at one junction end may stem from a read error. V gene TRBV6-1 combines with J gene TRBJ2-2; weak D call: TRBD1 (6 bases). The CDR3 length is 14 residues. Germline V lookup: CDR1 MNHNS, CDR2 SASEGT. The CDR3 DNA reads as TGTGCCAGCAGCGAAGGGACATTTCCCGGGGAGCTGTTTTTT. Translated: CASSEGTFPGELFF.

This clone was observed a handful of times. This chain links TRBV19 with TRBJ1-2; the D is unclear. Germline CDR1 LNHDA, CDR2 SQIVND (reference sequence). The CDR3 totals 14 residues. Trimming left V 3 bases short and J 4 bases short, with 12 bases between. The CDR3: CASSMESFLYGYTF. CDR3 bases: TGTGCCAGTAGTATGGAGAGTTTCCTCTATGGCTACACCTTC.